This record concerns one T cell receptor (beta chain) sequence. This entry comes from a study of cytomegalovirus exposure and HLA in healthy donors. The V gene end was trimmed by 1 base and the J gene end by 6 bases; junction bases not matched to a gene: 7. Germline-derived CDR1 and CDR2 are SGHTA and FQGNSA. This CDR3 comprises 15 residues. Donors showed nominal health when sampled, although they likely had unrecorded immune exposures. PCR amplification relied on 60 Vbeta primers (plus 13 Jbeta primers). The protocol was immunoSEQ multiplex PCR, while the TCRdb copy is restricted to in-frame clones and leaves out a portion. The table shows some 180,000 clones, with over 65% occurring only once.

The TCR originated in a man younger than 35 in good health and CMV-seronegative. The rearrangement joins TRBV7-2 to TRBJ2-7; 9 nucleotides match TRBD2. Specimen: PBMCs. In DNA form, the CDR3 reads TGTGCCAGCAGCTTAGACAGGCGGGGGGGCCTCGAGCAGTACTTC. Amino acid sequence: CASSLDRRGGLEQYF.